This entry concerns a single T cell receptor (beta chain). Per the original data handling: For nucleated cells, counts were estimated from reference gene primer amplification. Sequencing used immunoSEQ multiplex PCR; TCRdb keeps in-frame clones, though not all of them. V, J and clone size derive from that table, while D and trimming were established from the DNA sequence. Of roughly 72,000 clones in the sample, about four fifths were seen once. Germline V gives CDR1 WNHNN, CDR2 SYGVQD (reference sequence). With V trimmed by 6 bases and J by 1 base, 5 bases remained unmatched. The CDR3 loop spans 16 amino acids. The sample belongs to a study of blood T cell repertoires in COVID-19. Study information: COVID-19 samples collected from the United States, Italy and Spain covered acute and convalescent phases. T cells, B-cell-depleted T cells, or PBMCs supplied cDNA or gDNA.

Sequencing was carried out using peripheral blood. This clonotype was obtained from a woman older than 75 with active or convalescent COVID-19. This chain links TRBV10-1 with TRBJ2-5; 13 bases align to TRBD2. The CDR3 region has the DNA TGCGCCAGCAGCCAGGGACTAGCGGGGCGCCAAGAGACCCAGTACTTC. Residues: CASSQGLAGRQETQYF.